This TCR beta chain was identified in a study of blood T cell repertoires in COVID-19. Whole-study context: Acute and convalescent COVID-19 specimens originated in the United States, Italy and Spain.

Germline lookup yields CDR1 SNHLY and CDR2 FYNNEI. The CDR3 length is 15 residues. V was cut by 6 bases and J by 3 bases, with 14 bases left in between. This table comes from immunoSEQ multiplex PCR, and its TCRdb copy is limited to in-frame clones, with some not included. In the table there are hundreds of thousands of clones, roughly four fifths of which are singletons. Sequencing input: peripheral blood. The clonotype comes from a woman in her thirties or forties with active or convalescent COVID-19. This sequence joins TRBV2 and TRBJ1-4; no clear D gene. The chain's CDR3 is CASRGEGPANEKLFF. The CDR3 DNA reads TGTGCCAGCAGGGGCGAAGGTCCAGCTAATGAAAAACTGTTTTTT.